Listed here is a single TCR beta chain. The sample belongs to a study of blood T cell repertoires in COVID-19. In the study overall: Spain, Italy and the United States supplied samples that represented acute and convalescent COVID-19.

This table comes from immunoSEQ multiplex PCR, and its TCRdb copy is limited to in-frame clones, with some not included. The sample lists tens of thousands of clones; 85% to 90% were seen once. CDR3 length: 15 residues. The V end lost 4 bases, the J end lost 1 base, and 13 bases lay between the germline ends. The V gene's germline CDR1 is SGHVS and CDR2 FQNEAQ. Specimen: peripheral blood. This chain joins TRBV7-8 and TRBJ1-1, with D perhaps matching TRBD1 (6 bases). The clonotype comes from a man in his 60s with acute or convalescent COVID-19. The CDR3 DNA reads TGTGCCAGCAGCTCCTGGGGGGGCGGGAACACTGAAGCTTTCTTT. Translated: CASSSWGGGNTEAFF.